Listed here are 26 T cell receptor beta chains from one sample, sequenced in a study of T cell responses to AZD1222 COVID-19 vaccine (dated by TCRdb to about 2021). The library was prepared using the immunoSEQ multiplex PCR assay. The table comes from immuneACCESS by way of TCRdb, which keeps in-frame sequences with V and J called. Part of the clones is missing from these tables; in studies checked, under half for an unresolved V gene and the rest for unknown reasons. This sample holds about 130,000 clones; over 85% were observed only once. About 2% of the sample lies in the top ten. This specimen's time point label, per the study, means: baseline before first vaccination. Sequences were derived from peripheral blood, sampled on day 0 of AZD1222 vaccination. Every receptor here comes from an adult in good health.

The chain recombines TRBV5-6 with TRBJ1-1, with TRBD1 matching 7 bases. The CDR3 has 16 residues. Trimming at V came to 1 base and at J to 1 base, leaving 7 bases not matched to a gene. CDR1 is SGHDT, CDR2 YYEEEE, per germline. In nucleotides, the CDR3 is TGTGCCAGCAGCTTGAGGGGACAGTACAAGAACACTGAAGCTTTCTTT. Protein sequence: CASSLRGQYKNTEAFF. The full variable domain, completed using reference TRBV5-6 and TRBJ1-1, is DAGVTQSPTHLIKTRGQQVTLRCSPKSGHDTVSWYQQALGQGPQFIFQYYEEEERQRGNFPDRFSGHQFPNYSSELNVNALLLGDSALYLCASSLRGQYKNTEAFFGQGTRLTVV.

The chain recombines TRBV19 with TRBJ1-5, with no clear D. This CDR3 is 15 amino acids long. Looked up from germline, CDR1 is LNHDA and CDR2 is SQIVND (reference sequence). V was pared by 3 bases and J by 5 bases, with 14 bases between. The CDR3 spells CASSIFGEADQPQHF. CDR3 DNA sequence: TGTGCCAGTAGTATCTTCGGGGAGGCGGATCAGCCCCAGCATTTT. Supplemented by reference TRBV19 and TRBJ1-5, the full variable domain reads DGGITQSPKYLFRKEGQNVTLSCEQNLNHDAMYWYRQDPGQGLRLIYYSQIVNDFQKGDIAEGYSVSREKKESFPLTVTSAQKNPTAFYLCASSIFGEADQPQHFGDGTRLSIL.

The gene calls are TRBV19 and TRBJ1-5; D gene uncertain. This CDR3 region has 16 residues. In germline, CDR1 is LNHDA, CDR2 SQIVND (reference sequence). Deletions cut 5 bases from V and 6 bases from J, with 20 bases between. The CDR3 DNA reads as TGTGCCAGTAGTCCCCAGCAGTTGGGTAGAGGTCAGCCCCAGCATTTT. Its translation: CASSPQQLGRGQPQHF.

This CDR3 reads CASSYDGTYNSPLHF. CDR3 DNA: TGTGCCAGCAGTTACGATGGGACCTATAATTCACCCCTCCACTTT. The chain links TRBV6-2 or TRBV6-3 to TRBJ1-6; D gene uncertain. V was clipped by 2 bases and J by 2 bases, with 7 bases between them. The length of the CDR3 is 15 residues. Germline assignment: CDR1 MNHEY and CDR2 SVGEGT.

V usage is TRBV27 and J usage is TRBJ1-6; 9 nucleotides match TRBD1. This CDR3 comprises 12 residues. V trimming: 8 bases; J trimming: 8 bases; junction bases outside the gene matches: 1. Germline values: CDR1 MNHEY, CDR2 SMNVEV (reference sequence). The CDR3 loop reads CASRTGDSPLHF. In DNA form, the CDR3 reads TGTGCCAGCCGGACAGGGGATTCACCCCTCCACTTT.

The chain links TRBV3-1 (or the pseudogene TRBV3-2) to TRBJ2-7; tentative D call: TRBD1 (6 bases). This CDR3 spans 12 amino acids. V was pared by 4 bases and J by 4 bases, with 8 bases between. Germline V gene lookup returns CDR1 LGHDT and CDR2 YNNKEL (reference sequence). Written as DNA, the CDR3 is TGTGCCAGCAGCCGGACAGAGTACGAGCAGTACTTC. Amino acid sequence: CASSRTEYEQYF.

V usage is TRBV3-1 (or the pseudogene TRBV3-2) and J usage is TRBJ1-4; D call uncertain. The V end was cut by 8 bases, the J end by 8 bases, with 15 bases between. Looked up from germline, CDR1 is LGHDT and CDR2 is YNNKEL (reference sequence). The CDR3 sequence is 13 residues long. As DNA, the CDR3 is TGTGCCAGCGCCGGAGGGCGGGAAGAAAAACTGTTTTTT. The encoded protein is CASAGGREEKLFF.

The chain carries TRBV5-5 and TRBJ2-5; tentative D call: TRBD2 (6 bases). The V and J ends lost 4 bases and 5 bases respectively, with 15 bases between them. The CDR3 has 14 residues. Germline V gives CDR1 SGHKS, CDR2 YYEKEE (reference sequence). CDR3 in DNA: TGTGCCAGCAGCGCCAGACTAGGATGGGAGACCCAGTACTTC. Translated, it gives CASSARLGWETQYF. The whole variable domain, filled in from reference TRBV5-5 and TRBJ2-5, reads DAGVTQSPTHLIKTRGQQVTLRCSPISGHKSVSWYQQVLGQGPQFIFQYYEKEERGRGNFPDRFSARQFPNYSSELNVNALLLGDSALYLCASSARLGWETQYFGPGTRLLVL.

This chain joins TRBV5-4 and TRBJ2-7, with 9 bases matching TRBD1. Trimming took 1 base from V and 3 from J; bases not matched to a gene: 8. CDR1 is SGHNT and CDR2 is YYREEE in the germline V gene (reference sequence). CDR3 length equals 16 residues. The CDR3, as DNA: TGTGCCAGCAGCTTGAGTACAGGGGGCCGTGTCTACGAGCAGTACTTC. It translates to CASSLSTGGRVYEQYF.

CDR3 bases: TGTGCCAGCAGACCCCAAAGGGTTGAGACTGAAGCTTTCTTT. Translation: CASRPQRVETEAFF. The chain carries TRBV28 and TRBJ1-1, with D unclear. This CDR3 comprises 14 residues. Germline lookup yields CDR1 MDHEN and CDR2 SYDVKM. Trimming took off 6 bases at V and 5 bases at J, with 16 bases between the two ends.

The chain joins TRBV2 to TRBJ2-7; D call uncertain. This CDR3 comprises 14 residues. The germline V and J ends were trimmed by 6 bases and 2 bases, with 14 bases remaining between them. Germline-derived CDR1 and CDR2 are SNHLY and FYNNEI. The CDR3 region is CASSRSSTPYEQYF. CDR3 bases: TGTGCCAGCAGCCGCAGTTCTACCCCCTACGAGCAGTACTTC.

V is TRBV3-1 (or the pseudogene TRBV3-2) and J is TRBJ2-2, with 12 nucleotides matching TRBD2. Germline values: CDR1 LGHDT, CDR2 YNNKEL (reference sequence). The CDR3 extends over 16 amino acids. Trimming removed 10 bases from V and 7 bases from J; junction bases left unmatched: 13. The CDR3 region is CATAPGTSGLDGELFF. The DNA of the CDR3 is TGTGCCACGGCGCCCGGGACTAGCGGGTTGGACGGGGAGCTGTTTTTT.

This sequence joins TRBV6-2 or TRBV6-3 and TRBJ1-1, with D maybe TRBD1 (6 bases). V was trimmed by 2 bases and J by 3 bases, leaving 10 bases between them. The CDR3 is made up of 14 amino acids. Germline CDR1 is MNHEY and CDR2 is SVGEGT. The CDR3 region is CASSYTHRDTEAFF. Here the CDR3 DNA reads TGTGCCAGCAGTTACACTCACAGGGACACTGAAGCTTTCTTT.

The V gene is TRBV2, the J gene TRBJ1-5; tentative D call: TRBD1 (5 bases). The V gene lost 9 bases and the J gene lost 5 bases, with 14 bases spanning the gap. This CDR3 has 13 residues. Germline V gene lookup returns CDR1 SNHLY and CDR2 FYNNEI. Here the CDR3 DNA reads TGTGCCAGAGGTTCAGGGAAGGATCAGCCCCAGCATTTT. Translation: CARGSGKDQPQHF.

The chain links TRBV4-3 to TRBJ2-1; D gene unclear. CDR3 length equals 13 residues. V dropped 0 bases and J dropped 10 bases, with 10 bases sitting between them. Germline CDR1 LGHNA, CDR2 YSLEER. The CDR3 reads CASSQDILSEQFF. Written as DNA, the CDR3 is TGCGCCAGCAGCCAAGACATCCTCTCCGAGCAGTTCTTC.

This chain uses TRBV6-4 with TRBJ1-4; 9 bases match TRBD1. Looked up from germline, CDR1 is MRHNA and CDR2 is SNTAGT. The CDR3 extends over 15 amino acids. V was pared by 6 bases and J by 8 bases, with 10 bases of the junction left unmatched. The CDR3 region has the DNA TGTGCCAGCAGCGTAACGGGACAGGGAAGCGAAAAACTGTTTTTT. It is translated as CASSVTGQGSEKLFF.

The V and J genes are TRBV15 and TRBJ1-2, with unresolved D. Germline V CDR1 and CDR2: LNHNV, YYDKDF (reference sequence). The CDR3 runs to 14 residues. Trimming shortened V by 4 bases and J by 7 bases, and 16 bases separated the two germline ends. This CDR3 is CATSTGVFVGGYTF. In DNA form, the CDR3 reads TGTGCCACCAGCACCGGGGTTTTCGTAGGTGGCTACACCTTC.

This clone was counted only a few times. V and J are TRBV12-3 or TRBV12-4 and TRBJ2-1; possible D gene TRBD2, 6 bases. The CDR3 loop spans 13 amino acids. V gave up 4 bases and J gave up 7 bases, with 11 bases separating them. The CDR3 region has the DNA TGTGCCAGCAGTTCCGGGACTTTTAATGAGCAGTTCTTC. Its translation is CASSSGTFNEQFF.

This clone was observed a single time. V gene TRBV9 combines with J gene TRBJ2-3; 9 nucleotides line up with TRBD1. Looked up from germline, CDR1 is SGDLS and CDR2 is YYNGEE. The CDR3 loop spans 15 amino acids. V shed 2 bases, J shed 4 bases, and the junction held 5 bases outside the gene matches. This chain's CDR3 is CASSVPGQGSDTQYF. As DNA, the CDR3 is TGTGCCAGCAGCGTTCCGGGACAGGGATCAGATACGCAGTATTTT.

J is TRBJ1-2 and V is TRBV7-2; D perhaps matches TRBD1 (5 bases). Deletions cut 2 bases from V and 0 bases from J, with 10 bases between. There are 15 residues in the CDR3. The germline CDR1 and CDR2 sequences are SGHTA and FQGNSA. The CDR3 loop reads CASSLYRTSNYGYTF. In DNA form, the CDR3 reads TGTGCCAGCAGCTTATACAGGACGTCTAACTATGGCTACACCTTC.

The genes are TRBV28 and TRBJ1-2; 8 bases line up with TRBD1. The CDR3 contains 15 residues. Germline-derived CDR1 and CDR2 are MDHEN and SYDVKM. Trimming at V came to 6 bases and at J to 8 bases, leaving 14 bases not matched to a gene. The CDR3 reads CASSRWGKQGVGYTF. The DNA for the CDR3 is TGTGCCAGCAGCCGCTGGGGGAAACAGGGGGTCGGCTACACCTTC.

The chain couples TRBV28 to TRBJ1-1; the D gene is possibly TRBD1 (6 bases). This CDR3 region has 15 residues. Germline V CDR1 and CDR2: MDHEN, SYDVKM. Trimming pared 5 bases from V and 10 bases from J, leaving 23 bases between. This CDR3 is CASSLGQPGPYGAFF. CDR3 nucleotide sequence: TGTGCCAGCAGTCTTGGACAGCCGGGCCCTTATGGAGCTTTCTTT. The variable domain in full, with the rest retrieved from reference TRBV28 and TRBJ1-1, is DVKVTQSSRYLVKRTGEKVFLECVQDMDHENMFWYRQDPGLGLRLIYFSYDVKMKEKGDIPEGYSVSREKKERFSLILESASTNQTSMYLCASSLGQPGPYGAFFGQGTRLTVV.

This chain uses TRBV2 with TRBJ2-7; 12 bases agree with TRBD2. With 5 bases clipped from V and 0 bases from J, the junction kept 5 bases outside the gene matches. The CDR3 spans 16 residues. The germline CDR1 and CDR2 sequences are SNHLY and FYNNEI. DNA for the CDR3: TGTGCCAGCAGTTCTTGGACTAGCGGGACCTCCTACGAGCAGTACTTC. This sequence encodes CASSSWTSGTSYEQYF.

The rearrangement joins TRBV28 to TRBJ2-1; 14 bases line up with TRBD2. V trimming: 8 bases; J trimming: 8 bases; junction bases outside the gene matches: 14. Germline lookup yields CDR1 MDHEN and CDR2 SYDVKM. This CDR3 contains 17 residues. This CDR3 is CASPPLTSGRDKDEQFF. The CDR3, as DNA: TGTGCCAGCCCTCCCCTGACTAGCGGGAGGGACAAGGATGAGCAGTTCTTC. The complete variable domain, with remaining parts taken from reference TRBV28 and TRBJ2-1, reads DVKVTQSSRYLVKRTGEKVFLECVQDMDHENMFWYRQDPGLGLRLIYFSYDVKMKEKGDIPEGYSVSREKKERFSLILESASTNQTSMYLCASPPLTSGRDKDEQFFGPGTRLTVL.

V and J are TRBV4-2 and TRBJ2-1, with D possibly matching TRBD1 (6 bases). CDR3 size: 14 residues. CDR1 is LGHNA, CDR2 YNFKEQ, per germline. V lost 4 bases to trimming and J lost 6 bases, with 13 bases between them. The CDR3 DNA reads TGTGCCAGCAGCCCAATAGGACAGCCCAATGAGCAGTTCTTC. The encoded protein is CASSPIGQPNEQFF.

This chain uses TRBV28 with TRBJ1-1; a possible D gene is TRBD1 (5 bases). CDR1 MDHEN and CDR2 SYDVKM come from the germline V gene. V was pared by 1 base and J by 2 bases, with 11 bases between. This CDR3 comprises 15 residues. The CDR3 sequence is CASSLFPGTNTEAFF. CDR3 nucleotide sequence: TGTGCCAGCAGTTTATTCCCGGGGACTAACACTGAAGCTTTCTTT.